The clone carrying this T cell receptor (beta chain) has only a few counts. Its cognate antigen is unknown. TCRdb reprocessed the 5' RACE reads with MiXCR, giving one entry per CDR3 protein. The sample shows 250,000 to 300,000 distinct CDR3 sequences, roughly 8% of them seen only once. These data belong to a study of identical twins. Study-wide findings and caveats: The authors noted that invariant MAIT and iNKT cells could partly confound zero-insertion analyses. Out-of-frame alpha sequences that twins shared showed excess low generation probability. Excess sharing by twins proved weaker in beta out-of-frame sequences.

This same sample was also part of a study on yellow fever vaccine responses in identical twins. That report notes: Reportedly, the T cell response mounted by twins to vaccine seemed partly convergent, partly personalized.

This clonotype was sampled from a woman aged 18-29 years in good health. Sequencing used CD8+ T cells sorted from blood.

In DNA form, the CDR3 reads TGTGCCAGCAGTTTAAGGGCCAGGCAAGAGACCCAGTACTTC. This codes for CASSLRARQETQYF. V usage is TRBV28 and J usage is TRBJ2-5; no reliable D call. The CDR3 length is 14 residues. The V and J ends lost 2 bases and 2 bases respectively, with 9 bases between them. CDR1 and CDR2 from the germline V gene are MDHEN and SYDVKM.